One and the same sample provided the 8 T cell receptor beta chains below, sequenced in a study of blood T cell repertoires in COVID-19. Generated by immunoSEQ multiplex PCR, the TCRdb table keeps only in-frame clones and is missing some. The repertoire has approximately 200,000 clones, around 83% of them found once; the top ten carry approximately 2.9%. The source material was peripheral blood. Receptors originate from a young woman with active or convalescent COVID-19.

The V gene is TRBV18, the J gene TRBJ2-1, with TRBD2 identical over 13 bases. The germline V gene has CDR1 KGHSH and CDR2 LQKENI. The V and J ends lost 5 bases and 10 bases, in that order; junction bases with no gene match: 17. The CDR3 spans 18 residues. The CDR3 region is CASSTLPPTSGRELEQFF. DNA of the CDR3: TGTGCCAGCTCAACCCTACCCCCAACTAGCGGGAGGGAGTTGGAGCAGTTCTTC. Variable domain in full (rest from reference TRBV18 and TRBJ2-1): NAGVMQNPRHLVRRRGQEARLRCSPMKGHSHVYWYRQLPEEGLKFMVYLQKENIIDESGMPKERFSAEFPKEGPSILRIQQVVRGDSAAYFCASSTLPPTSGRELEQFFGPGTRLTVL.

V is TRBV9 and J is TRBJ1-1; a weak D match, TRBD1 (6 bases). The CDR3 totals 14 residues. Germline V gene data show CDR1 as SGDLS and CDR2 as YYNGEE. The ends were cut back, 4 bases at V and 3 bases at J, with 13 bases in the middle. CDR3 sequence (DNA): TGTGCCAGCAGCCCAGAGGGGGACGACACTGAAGCTTTCTTT. It encodes CASSPEGDDTEAFF.

V usage is TRBV6-5 and J usage is TRBJ2-3; 11 bases are shared with TRBD2. V gave up 8 bases and J gave up 2 bases; unmatched junction bases: 3. Germline-derived CDR1 and CDR2 are MNHEY and SVGAGI. The CDR3 is 14 amino acids. CDR3 sequence reads: CASLSGGATDTQYF. CDR3 nucleotide sequence: TGTGCCAGCCTTAGCGGGGGGGCCACAGATACGCAGTATTTT.

V gene TRBV6-6 combines with J gene TRBJ1-2, with 11 bases lining up with TRBD1. V was clipped by 6 bases and J by 8 bases; unmatched bases: 14. The germline V gene encodes CDR1 MNHNY and CDR2 SVGAGI (reference sequence). This CDR3 is built from 16 residues. Here the CDR3 reads CASRASQGQGVGGYTF. The CDR3, as DNA: TGTGCCAGCAGGGCGAGTCAGGGACAGGGGGTTGGCGGCTACACCTTC.

This chain links TRBV7-6 with TRBJ1-5, with 9 bases that match TRBD1. The CDR3 is 15 residues long. In germline, CDR1 is SGHVS, CDR2 FNYEAQ. V was clipped by 2 bases and J by 7 bases; unmatched bases: 6. DNA for the CDR3: TGTGCCAGCAGCTTAAGGGGACAGGGCCTCCAGCCCCAGCATTTT. This sequence encodes CASSLRGQGLQPQHF.

The table lists this clone with a count of one. The chain couples TRBV9 to TRBJ2-1; possible D gene TRBD1, 6 bases. The CDR3 contains 18 residues. With 3 bases removed from V and 6 bases from J, the gap between germline ends came to 25 bases. From germline, CDR1 is SGDLS and CDR2 YYNGEE. CDR3 region: CASSASPWGHDGVNEQFF. DNA of the CDR3: TGTGCCAGCAGCGCCTCCCCCTGGGGACACGACGGGGTCAATGAGCAGTTCTTC. Variable domain in full (rest from reference TRBV9 and TRBJ2-1): DSGVTQTPKHLITATGQRVTLRCSPRSGDLSVYWYQQSLDQGLQFLIQYYNGEERAKGNILERFSAQQFPDLHSELNLSSLELGDSALYFCASSASPWGHDGVNEQFFGPGTRLTVL.

The V and J genes are TRBV7-9 and TRBJ2-4; D is perhaps TRBD1 (6 bases). Germline V lookup: CDR1 SEHNR, CDR2 FQNEAQ (reference sequence). V lost 2 bases to trimming and J lost 5 bases, with 22 bases between them. The CDR3 has 18 residues. The CDR3 region has the DNA TGTGCCAGCAGCTTATATACAGGGTGGGTGGGTATCGAAAACATTCAGTACTTC. Its translation: CASSLYTGWVGIENIQYF.

This clone was picked up one time. The rearrangement links TRBV3-1 (or the pseudogene TRBV3-2) to TRBJ2-3, with D perhaps TRBD2 (5 bases). Germline loops: CDR1 LGHDT, CDR2 YNNKEL (reference sequence). The V gene lost 4 bases and the J gene lost 3 bases, with 14 bases spanning the gap. The CDR3 runs 15 residues. CDR3 coding DNA: TGTGCCAGCAGCCTCAGCGGTTTGGGTACAGATACGCAGTATTTT. Translation gives CASSLSGLGTDTQYF.